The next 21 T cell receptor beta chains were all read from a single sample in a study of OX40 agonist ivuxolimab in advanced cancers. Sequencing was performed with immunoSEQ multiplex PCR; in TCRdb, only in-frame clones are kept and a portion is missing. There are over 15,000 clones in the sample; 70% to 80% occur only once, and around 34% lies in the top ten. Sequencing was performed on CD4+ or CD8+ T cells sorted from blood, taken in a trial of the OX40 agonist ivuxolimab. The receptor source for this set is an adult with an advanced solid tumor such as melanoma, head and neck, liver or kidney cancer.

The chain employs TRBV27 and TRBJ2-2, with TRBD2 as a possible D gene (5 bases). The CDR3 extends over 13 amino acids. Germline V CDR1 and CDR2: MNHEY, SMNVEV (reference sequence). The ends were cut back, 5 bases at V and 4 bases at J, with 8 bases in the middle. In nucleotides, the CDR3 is TGTGCCAGCAGTGTGACTACCACCGGGGAGCTGTTTTTT. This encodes CASSVTTTGELFF.

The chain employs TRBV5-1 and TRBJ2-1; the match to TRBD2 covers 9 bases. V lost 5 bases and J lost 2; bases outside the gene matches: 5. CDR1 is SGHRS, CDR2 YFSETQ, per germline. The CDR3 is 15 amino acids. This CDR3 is CASSWSGGPYNEQFF. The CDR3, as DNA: TGCGCCAGCAGTTGGAGCGGGGGGCCCTACAATGAGCAGTTCTTC.

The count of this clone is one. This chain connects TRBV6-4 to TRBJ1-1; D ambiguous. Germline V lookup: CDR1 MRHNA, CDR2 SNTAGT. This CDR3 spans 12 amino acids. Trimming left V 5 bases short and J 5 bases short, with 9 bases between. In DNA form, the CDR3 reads TGTGCCAGCAGTATTGCGGAGACTGAAGCTTTCTTT. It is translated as CASSIAETEAFF.

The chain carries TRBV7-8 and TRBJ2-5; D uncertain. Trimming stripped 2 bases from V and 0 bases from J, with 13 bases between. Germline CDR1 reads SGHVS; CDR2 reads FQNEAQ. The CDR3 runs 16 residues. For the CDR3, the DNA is TGTGCCAGCAGCTTAAAAGAAAACTTACACCAAGAGACCCAGTACTTC. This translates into CASSLKENLHQETQYF.

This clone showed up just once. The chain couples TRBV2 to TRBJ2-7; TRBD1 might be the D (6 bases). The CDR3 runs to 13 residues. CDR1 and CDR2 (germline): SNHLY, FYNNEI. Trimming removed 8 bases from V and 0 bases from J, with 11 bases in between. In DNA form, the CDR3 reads TGTGCCAGCTGGGACATCCTCTCCTACGAGCAGTACTTC. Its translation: CASWDILSYEQYF.

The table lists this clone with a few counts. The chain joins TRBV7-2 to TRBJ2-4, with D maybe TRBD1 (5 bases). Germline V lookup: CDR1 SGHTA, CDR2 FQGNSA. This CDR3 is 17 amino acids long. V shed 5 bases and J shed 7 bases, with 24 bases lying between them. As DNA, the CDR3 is TGTGCCAGCAGCCCTCCCTCGACAGAAGCCCTAAGGAACATTCAGTACTTC. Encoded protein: CASSPPSTEALRNIQYF.

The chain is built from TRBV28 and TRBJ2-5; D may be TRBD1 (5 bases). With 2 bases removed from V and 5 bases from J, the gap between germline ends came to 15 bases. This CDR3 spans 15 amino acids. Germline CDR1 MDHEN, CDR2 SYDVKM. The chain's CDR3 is CASSLRLGARETQYF. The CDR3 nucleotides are TGTGCCAGCAGTTTACGCCTTGGGGCTAGGGAGACCCAGTACTTC.

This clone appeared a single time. Here the CDR3 reads CASSSRTGGEKLFF. The CDR3 nucleotides read TGTGCCAGCAGCTCTCGGACAGGGGGGGAAAAACTGTTTTTT. The chain employs TRBV7-6 and TRBJ1-4; 10 bases agree with TRBD1. V shed 4 bases and J 8 bases; nucleotides not matched to a gene: 4. Germline loops: CDR1 SGHVS, CDR2 FNYEAQ. This CDR3 spans 14 amino acids.

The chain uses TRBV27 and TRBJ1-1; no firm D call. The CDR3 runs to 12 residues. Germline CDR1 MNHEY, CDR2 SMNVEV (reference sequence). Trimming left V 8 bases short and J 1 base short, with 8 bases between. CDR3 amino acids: CASRWKNTEAFF. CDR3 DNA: TGTGCCAGCCGCTGGAAGAACACTGAAGCTTTCTTT.

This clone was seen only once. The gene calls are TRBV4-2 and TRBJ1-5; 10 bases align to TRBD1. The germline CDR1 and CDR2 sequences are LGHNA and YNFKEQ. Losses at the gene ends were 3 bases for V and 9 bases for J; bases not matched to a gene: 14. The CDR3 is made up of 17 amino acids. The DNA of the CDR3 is TGTGCCAGCAGCCACCCCGGGACAGGGGAGGTTTTTAGGCCCCAGCATTTT. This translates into CASSHPGTGEVFRPQHF.

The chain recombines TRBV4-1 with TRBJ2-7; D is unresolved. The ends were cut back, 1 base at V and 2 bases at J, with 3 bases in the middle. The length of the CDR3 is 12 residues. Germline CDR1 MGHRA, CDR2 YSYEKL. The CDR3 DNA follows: TGCGCCAGCAGCCAAGGTACCTACGAGCAGTACTTC. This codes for CASSQGTYEQYF.

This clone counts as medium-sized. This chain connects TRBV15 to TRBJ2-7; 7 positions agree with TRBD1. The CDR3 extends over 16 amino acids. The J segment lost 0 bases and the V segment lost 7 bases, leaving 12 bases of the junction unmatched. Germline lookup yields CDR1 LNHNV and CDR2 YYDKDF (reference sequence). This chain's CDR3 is CATTEQGPESSYEQYF. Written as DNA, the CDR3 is TGTGCCACCACCGAACAGGGGCCGGAGAGCTCCTACGAGCAGTACTTC.

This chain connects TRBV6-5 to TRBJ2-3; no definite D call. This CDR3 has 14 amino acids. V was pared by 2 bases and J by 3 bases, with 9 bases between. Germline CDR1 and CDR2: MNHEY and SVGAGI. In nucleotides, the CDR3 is TGTGCCAGCAGTTACGGGCTAGGTACAGATACGCAGTATTTT. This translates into CASSYGLGTDTQYF.

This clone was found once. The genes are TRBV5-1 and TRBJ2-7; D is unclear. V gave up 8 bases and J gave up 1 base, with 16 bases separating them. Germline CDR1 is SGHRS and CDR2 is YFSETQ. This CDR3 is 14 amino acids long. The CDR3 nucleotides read TGCGCCAGTCAGGCCCAGGTGGGGTCCTACGAGCAGTACTTC. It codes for CASQAQVGSYEQYF.

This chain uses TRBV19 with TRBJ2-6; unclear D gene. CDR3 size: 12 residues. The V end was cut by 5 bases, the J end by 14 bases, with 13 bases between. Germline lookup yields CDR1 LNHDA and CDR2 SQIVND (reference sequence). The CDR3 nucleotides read TGTGCCAGTAGTCCCGACACCCAAATCCTGACTTTC. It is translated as CASSPDTQILTF.

The CDR3 protein is CASSRGWEQYF. In DNA, the CDR3 is TGTGCCAGTAGTCGGGGGTGGGAGCAGTACTTC. This chain links TRBV19 with TRBJ2-7, with a tentative D call TRBD2 (6 bases). V was clipped by 5 bases and J by 7 bases, with 9 bases between them. In germline, CDR1 is LNHDA, CDR2 SQIVND (reference sequence). The CDR3 has 11 residues.

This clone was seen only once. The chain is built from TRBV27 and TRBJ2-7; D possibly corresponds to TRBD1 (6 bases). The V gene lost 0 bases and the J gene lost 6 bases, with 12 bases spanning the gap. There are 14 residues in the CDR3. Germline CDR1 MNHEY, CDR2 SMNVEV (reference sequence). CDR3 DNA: TGTGCCAGCAGTTTATCAGAGCAGGGGATCGAGCAGTACTTC. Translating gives CASSLSEQGIEQYF.

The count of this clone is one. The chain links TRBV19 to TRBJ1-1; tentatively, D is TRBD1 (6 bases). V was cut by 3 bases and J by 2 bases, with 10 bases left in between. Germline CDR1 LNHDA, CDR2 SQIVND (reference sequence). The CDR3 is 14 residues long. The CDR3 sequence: CASSIRGHNTEAFF. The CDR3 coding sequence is TGTGCCAGTAGTATTCGGGGACATAACACTGAAGCTTTCTTT.

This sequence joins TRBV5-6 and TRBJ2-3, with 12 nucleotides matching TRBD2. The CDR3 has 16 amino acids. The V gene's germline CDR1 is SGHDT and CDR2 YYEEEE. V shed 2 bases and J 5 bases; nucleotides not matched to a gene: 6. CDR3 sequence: CASSFWTSGNLDTQYF. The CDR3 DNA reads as TGTGCCAGCAGCTTCTGGACTAGCGGGAATCTAGATACGCAGTATTTT.

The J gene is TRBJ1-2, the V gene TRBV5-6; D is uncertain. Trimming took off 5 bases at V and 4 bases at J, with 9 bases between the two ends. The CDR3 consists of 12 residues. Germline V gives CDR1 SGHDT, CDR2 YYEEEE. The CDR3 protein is CASRGLGYGYTF. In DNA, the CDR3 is TGTGCCAGCAGAGGGTTGGGCTATGGCTACACCTTC.

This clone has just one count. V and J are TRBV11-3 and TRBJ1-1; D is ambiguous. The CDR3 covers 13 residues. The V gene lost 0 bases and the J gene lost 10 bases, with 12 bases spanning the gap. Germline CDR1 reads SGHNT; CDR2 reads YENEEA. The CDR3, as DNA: TGTGCCAGCAGCTTAGATCGGGCGATTGGAGCTTTCTTT. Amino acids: CASSLDRAIGAFF.